The 8 T cell receptor beta chains given below trace back to one sample, sequenced in a study of blood T cell repertoires in COVID-19. The data were produced by immunoSEQ multiplex PCR, yet TCRdb's version contains in-frame clones alone and is incomplete. In the table there are around 400,000 clones, about 90% of which are singletons. The sequencing input was peripheral blood. The receptors were sampled from a woman aged 55-75 years with COVID-19, enrolled during active disease.

The table lists this clone with a count of one. This chain uses TRBV5-1 with TRBJ2-3; a possible D gene is TRBD2 (5 bases). In germline, CDR1 is SGHRS, CDR2 YFSETQ. Trimming shortened V by 4 bases and J by 4 bases, and 13 bases separated the two germline ends. The CDR3 spans 14 residues. This chain's CDR3 is CASSELESSDTQYF. Written as DNA, the CDR3 is TGCGCCAGCAGCGAACTAGAGAGTTCAGATACGCAGTATTTT.

V is TRBV19 and J is TRBJ1-6, with D unresolved. Between the trimmed V and J ends, which lost 2 bases and 0 bases, there was a span of 8 bases. The germline V gene has CDR1 LNHDA and CDR2 SQIVND (reference sequence). The CDR3 covers 16 residues. The CDR3 nucleotides are TGTGCCAGTAGTATATCGGGTGGCTCCTATAATTCACCCCTCCACTTT. It is translated as CASSISGGSYNSPLHF.

This rearrangement joins TRBV20-1 to TRBJ1-4; D perhaps matches TRBD1 (5 bases). The CDR3 extends over 11 amino acids. Germline lookup yields CDR1 DFQATT and CDR2 SNEGSKA (reference sequence). Between the trimmed V and J ends, which lost 5 bases and 11 bases, there was a span of 12 bases. CDR3 in amino acids: CSARPRGKLFF. CDR3 DNA: TGCAGTGCTCGACCCCGGGGGAAACTGTTTTTT.

With regard to this clone: This sample includes further DNA sequences coding for the same CDR3. The V gene is TRBV5-1, the J gene TRBJ1-3; TRBD1 matches 7 bases. Germline loops: CDR1 SGHRS, CDR2 YFSETQ. V lost 5 bases and J lost 0; bases outside the gene matches: 2. The CDR3 is made up of 14 amino acids. The CDR3 DNA follows: TGCGCCAGCAGTCGACAGGGCTCTGGAAACACCATATATTTT. This encodes CASSRQGSGNTIYF.

The chain joins TRBV5-6 to TRBJ1-6; no clear D. Germline assignment: CDR1 SGHDT and CDR2 YYEEEE. The CDR3 spans 17 residues. V lost 1 base, J lost 0 bases, and 11 bases lay in between. This chain's CDR3 is CASSLSRFVSYNSPLHF. DNA of the CDR3: TGTGCCAGCAGCTTGAGTCGGTTCGTCTCCTATAATTCACCCCTCCACTTT.

The chain links TRBV29-1 to TRBJ2-2, with D possibly matching TRBD1 (5 bases). Trimming cost V 7 bases and J 0 bases, with 12 bases left between them. CDR3 length equals 14 residues. Per germline, CDR1 SQVTM and CDR2 ANQGSEA. CDR3 amino acids: CSARTTTNTGELFF. The CDR3 bases are TGCAGCGCGAGGACAACCACGAACACCGGGGAGCTGTTTTTT.

The V gene is TRBV18, the J gene TRBJ2-2, with D maybe TRBD1 (6 bases). With 5 bases removed from V and 3 bases from J, the gap between germline ends came to 16 bases. CDR1 is KGHSH and CDR2 is LQKENI in the germline V gene. The CDR3 length is 16 residues. In DNA, the CDR3 is TGTGCCAGCTCATACCAACAGGGTATGGACACCGGGGAGCTGTTTTTT. Amino acid sequence: CASSYQQGMDTGELFF.

V usage is TRBV29-1 and J usage is TRBJ2-5; unclear D gene. Germline CDR1 and CDR2: SQVTM and ANQGSEA. Deletions cut 7 bases from V and 2 bases from J, with 5 bases between. The CDR3 consists of 10 residues. CDR3 protein: CSARQETQYF. The CDR3 region has the DNA TGCAGCGCACGGCAAGAGACCCAGTACTTC.